This T cell receptor beta chain is from a study of CD8 T cells in Susac syndrome. RNA amounts of roughly 0.45 to 1 ug underwent reverse transcription with random hexamers. With immunoSEQ multiplex PCR, TCR beta CDR3 was amplified across 54 Vbeta and 13 Jbeta. MiXCR was run by TCRdb on the immunoSEQ multiplex PCR reads, yielding one entry per CDR3 protein. Of about 210,000 distinct CDR3 sequences detected, about 95% appear once; the ten largest clones hold roughly 0.14%. Note on this clonotype: No antigen is known for it.

The study's findings and limits: Clonal expansion was missing from Susac syndrome CD4+ T cell repertoires.

This CDR3 spans 15 amino acids. J gave up 3 bases and V 3 bases, and 7 bases lay outside the gene matches. The germline V gene encodes CDR1 SGHRS and CDR2 YFSETQ. Sequencing was done on a sample of CD4+ T cells from PBMCs. The V and J genes are TRBV5-1 and TRBJ2-7; 9 bases are a match to TRBD1. This sequence originates from a human donor with Susac syndrome. DNA of the CDR3: TGCGCCAGCAGCTCCCTGGGGACAGGGAACTACGAGCAGTACTTC. Translating it yields CASSSLGTGNYEQYF.